The 20 T cell receptor beta chains reported below all come from one sample, sequenced in a study of blood T cell repertoires in COVID-19. The repertoire was sequenced with immunoSEQ multiplex PCR; TCRdb's copy has only in-frame clones and lacks some. The table lists roughly 440,000 clones, around 88% of them singletons, with over 10% in the top ten. The specimen was peripheral blood. These TCRs come from a woman aged 50 to 60 with COVID-19, enrolled during active disease.

The V and J genes are TRBV6-5 and TRBJ1-1; D is ambiguous. The CDR3 is made up of 13 amino acids. The V gene lost 1 base and the J gene lost 3 bases, with 6 bases spanning the gap. Germline V gives CDR1 MNHEY, CDR2 SVGAGI. The CDR3: CASSYFRDTEAFF. In nucleotides, the CDR3 is TGTGCCAGCAGTTACTTTCGGGACACTGAAGCTTTCTTT.

The rearrangement joins TRBV18 to TRBJ1-1; TRBD1 matches at 7 bases. V trimming: 2 bases; J trimming: 4 bases; junction bases outside the gene matches: 7. CDR3 length: 15 amino acids. Germline lookup yields CDR1 KGHSH and CDR2 LQKENI. CDR3 region: CASSPGQVASTEAFF. CDR3 nucleotide sequence: TGTGCCAGCTCACCAGGACAGGTGGCGAGCACTGAAGCTTTCTTT.

The V and J genes are TRBV29-1 and TRBJ1-4, with D possibly matching TRBD1 (6 bases). V lost 3 bases, J lost 3 bases, and 11 bases lay in between. Germline values: CDR1 SQVTM, CDR2 ANQGSEA. This CDR3 contains 14 residues. CDR3 DNA sequence: TGCAGCGTTGATATAGGGGGAGCTAATGAAAAACTGTTTTTT. The encoded protein is CSVDIGGANEKLFF.

This clone turned up a few times. The chain employs TRBV19 and TRBJ2-3; perhaps TRBD2 as D (7 bases). The CDR3 is made up of 17 amino acids. The germline V gene encodes CDR1 LNHDA and CDR2 SQIVND (reference sequence). Trimming removed 2 bases from V and 3 bases from J, with 18 bases in between. The CDR3 loop is CASSISRRGGSTDTQYF. The CDR3 DNA follows: TGTGCCAGTAGTATATCCCGGAGGGGGGGCAGTACAGATACGCAGTATTTT.

This clone was recorded only once. This chain uses TRBV2 with TRBJ2-2; 7 bases line up with TRBD1. The CDR3 sequence is 16 residues long. V was pared by 7 bases and J by 0 bases, with 8 bases of the junction left unmatched. Germline-derived CDR1 and CDR2 are SNHLY and FYNNEI. DNA of the CDR3: TGTGCCAGCATAACCGAAGGGGGCGCGAACACCGGGGAGCTGTTTTTT. This encodes CASITEGGANTGELFF.

The chain uses TRBV3-1 (or the pseudogene TRBV3-2) and TRBJ2-5; 14 bases are a match to TRBD2. Germline lookup yields CDR1 LGHDT and CDR2 YNNKEL (reference sequence). CDR3 length: 18 amino acids. The junction had 13 bases not matched to a gene; V was cut back by 4 bases and J by 6 bases. The CDR3 protein is CASSRMGLAGAQRKTQYF. The CDR3 region has the DNA TGTGCCAGCAGCCGGATGGGACTAGCGGGGGCCCAACGGAAGACCCAGTACTTC.

This chain connects TRBV28 to TRBJ1-1; D may be TRBD1 (6 bases). The CDR3 has 12 residues. V was trimmed by 1 base and J by 7 bases, leaving 7 bases between them. Germline V gene sequence: CDR1 MDHEN, CDR2 SYDVKM. CDR3 in DNA: TGTGCCAGCAGTTTATTGGACAGTGAAGCTTTCTTT. As protein: CASSLLDSEAFF.

The chain links TRBV2 to TRBJ2-3, with D possibly TRBD2 on 5 matching bases. Germline V gene lookup returns CDR1 SNHLY and CDR2 FYNNEI. The CDR3 is made up of 17 amino acids. V lost 1 base to trimming and J lost 0 bases, with 14 bases between them. CDR3: CASSEGVGSVSTDTQYF. CDR3 bases: TGTGCCAGCAGTGAAGGTGTGGGGAGTGTGAGCACAGATACGCAGTATTTT.

V gene TRBV6-6 combines with J gene TRBJ2-1; a possible D gene is TRBD1 (5 bases). Germline V gene sequence: CDR1 MNHNY, CDR2 SVGAGI (reference sequence). Trimming shortened V by 6 bases and J by 5 bases, and 11 bases separated the two germline ends. CDR3 length: 13 residues. In nucleotides, the CDR3 is TGTGCCAGCAGAGACCTAGGGGACAATGAGCAGTTCTTC. Translated, it gives CASRDLGDNEQFF.

This clone appeared a single time. V is TRBV10-2 and J is TRBJ2-5, with 8 nucleotides matching TRBD2. This CDR3 has 12 amino acids. CDR1 and CDR2 from the germline V gene are WSHSY and SAAADI. V lost 11 bases and J lost 5; bases outside the gene matches: 7. DNA of the CDR3: TGCGCCGCCGGGGGGGCTAGGGAGACCCAGTACTTC. It specifies CAAGGARETQYF.

This clone was seen more than once but under ten times. V gene TRBV7-9 combines with J gene TRBJ1-3; D is unclear. The V gene lost 5 bases and the J gene lost 0 bases, with 20 bases spanning the gap. Per the germline V gene, CDR1 is SEHNR and CDR2 is FQNEAQ (reference sequence). This CDR3 contains 18 residues. CDR3 sequence reads: CASSPTGVSSASGNTIYF. As DNA, the CDR3 is TGTGCCAGCAGCCCAACGGGTGTATCATCGGCCTCTGGAAACACCATATATTTT.

The rearrangement uses TRBV30 and TRBJ2-5, with 10 bases that match TRBD1. V lost 4 bases and J lost 5; bases outside the gene matches: 10. CDR1 GTSNPN and CDR2 SVGIG come from the germline V gene (reference sequence). The CDR3 has 15 amino acids. The CDR3 is CAWTPGQGMLETQYF. CDR3 nucleotide sequence: TGTGCCTGGACCCCGGGACAGGGGATGTTGGAGACCCAGTACTTC.

The V gene is TRBV2, the J gene TRBJ2-3; D perhaps matches TRBD2 (6 bases). CDR1 and CDR2 from the germline V gene are SNHLY and FYNNEI. The ends were cut back, 6 bases at V and 5 bases at J, with 12 bases in the middle. The CDR3 consists of 13 residues. The CDR3 sequence is CASSRGVKDTQYF. The CDR3, as DNA: TGTGCCAGCAGCCGCGGGGTTAAAGATACGCAGTATTTT.

This chain links TRBV6-5 with TRBJ1-2; 7 nucleotides match TRBD1. V lost 8 bases and J lost 8; bases outside the gene matches: 11. Germline V gene data show CDR1 as MNHEY and CDR2 as SVGAGI. This CDR3 spans 13 amino acids. The CDR3 DNA follows: TGTGCCAGCGGTATGACAGGGCGGAGCGGCTACACCTTC. Its protein is CASGMTGRSGYTF.

The chain uses TRBV6-6 and TRBJ1-2; D gene unclear. Trimming took off 5 bases at V and 8 bases at J, with 12 bases between the two ends. The germline gives CDR1 MNHNY, CDR2 SVGAGI (reference sequence). The CDR3 extends over 12 amino acids. Here the CDR3 DNA reads TGTGCCAGCAGTAAAGACACCCGCGGCTACACCTTC. Encoded protein: CASSKDTRGYTF.

The chain is built from TRBV6-5 and TRBJ2-3, with TRBD2 identical over 8 bases. Germline lookup yields CDR1 MNHEY and CDR2 SVGAGI. J gave up 8 bases and V 5 bases, and 6 bases lay outside the gene matches. The CDR3 totals 13 residues. The CDR3 nucleotides read TGTGCCAGCAGTACCCCCGGGGGGGGTACGCAGTATTTT. Its translation: CASSTPGGGTQYF.

The chain uses TRBV6-1 and TRBJ1-6; 9 bases fit TRBD1. Germline lookup yields CDR1 MNHNS and CDR2 SASEGT. The V segment lost 3 bases and the J segment 10 bases; nucleotides outside the gene matches: 4. The CDR3 covers 14 residues. CDR3: CASSDRDRESPLHF. DNA of the CDR3: TGTGCCAGCAGTGATCGGGACAGGGAATCACCCCTCCACTTT.

The chain couples TRBV2 to TRBJ2-6; 12 bases are a match to TRBD2. V dropped 6 bases and J dropped 1; count of bases not matched to a gene: 4. The CDR3 contains 17 residues. CDR1 SNHLY and CDR2 FYNNEI come from the germline V gene. The chain's CDR3 is CASSASGGVSGANVLTF. The CDR3 nucleotides are TGTGCCAGCAGCGCTAGCGGGGGGGTGTCTGGGGCCAACGTCCTGACTTTC.

The chain carries TRBV12-5 and TRBJ1-5; D not certain. V was shortened by 1 base and J by 3 bases, with 7 bases between the two germline ends. The germline V gene has CDR1 LGHNT and CDR2 FRNRAP. The CDR3 has 14 amino acids. CDR3 residues: CASGLGQVNQPQHF. CDR3 coding DNA: TGTGCTAGTGGTTTGGGCCAGGTCAATCAGCCCCAGCATTTT.

This clone was detected only once. V is TRBV5-1 and J is TRBJ1-2, with 7 bases fitting TRBD1. Trimming cost V 3 bases and J 2 bases; bases outside gene matches: 1. The CDR3 consists of 13 residues. Germline V lookup: CDR1 SGHRS, CDR2 YFSETQ. The CDR3 coding sequence is TGCGCCAGCAGCTCGACAGGGAACTATGGCTACACCTTC. As protein: CASSSTGNYGYTF.